This T cell receptor beta chain was obtained from a study of CD8+CD57+ T cells in acquired aplastic anemia. Across the study: CD4+ and CD8+ cells, once sorted, gave DNA averaging around 3.2 ug. Study-level findings and limits: A significant difference in CD8+ Simpson's diversity between patients and controls was not found.

Worth noting for this clonotype: Its antigen is not known.

With 3 bases clipped from V and 12 bases from J, the junction kept 3 bases outside the gene matches. The CDR3 contains 11 residues. Germline assignment: CDR1 SEHNR and CDR2 FQNEAQ (reference sequence). Genomic DNA, the template, was used for profiling of the TCR beta VDJ and CDR3. TCRdb reprocessed the reads via MiXCR and lists one record per CDR3 protein. The data contain about 240,000 distinct CDR3 sequences, around half of them singletons. Patients chosen for sequencing had shown CD8+CD57+ cell expansion by flow cytometry. Every patient was diagnosed with severe acquired aplastic anemia. The sample taken for sequencing was sorted CD4+, CD8+, or CD8+CD57+ T cells (not recorded which) from PBMCs. The origin of this receptor is a human donor with aplastic anemia. The chain combines TRBV7-9 with TRBJ2-7, with 9 positions matching TRBD1. The CDR3 nucleotides are TGTGCCAGCAGCTTGGGGACAGGGACGTACTTC. It codes for CASSLGTGTYF.